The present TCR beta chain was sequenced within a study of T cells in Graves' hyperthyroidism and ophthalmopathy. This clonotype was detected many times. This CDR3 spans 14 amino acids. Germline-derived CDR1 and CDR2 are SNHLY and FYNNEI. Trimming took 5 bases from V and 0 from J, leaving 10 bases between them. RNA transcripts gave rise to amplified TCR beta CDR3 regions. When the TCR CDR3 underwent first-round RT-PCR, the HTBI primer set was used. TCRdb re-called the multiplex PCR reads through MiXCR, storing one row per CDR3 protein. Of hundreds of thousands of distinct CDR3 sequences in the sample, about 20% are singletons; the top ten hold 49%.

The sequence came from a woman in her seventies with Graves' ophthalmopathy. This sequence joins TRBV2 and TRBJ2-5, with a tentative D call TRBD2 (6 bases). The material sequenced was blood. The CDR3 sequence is CASSRRENQETQYF. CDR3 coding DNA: TGTGCCAGCAGTCGACGGGAGAACCAAGAGACCCAGTACTTC.